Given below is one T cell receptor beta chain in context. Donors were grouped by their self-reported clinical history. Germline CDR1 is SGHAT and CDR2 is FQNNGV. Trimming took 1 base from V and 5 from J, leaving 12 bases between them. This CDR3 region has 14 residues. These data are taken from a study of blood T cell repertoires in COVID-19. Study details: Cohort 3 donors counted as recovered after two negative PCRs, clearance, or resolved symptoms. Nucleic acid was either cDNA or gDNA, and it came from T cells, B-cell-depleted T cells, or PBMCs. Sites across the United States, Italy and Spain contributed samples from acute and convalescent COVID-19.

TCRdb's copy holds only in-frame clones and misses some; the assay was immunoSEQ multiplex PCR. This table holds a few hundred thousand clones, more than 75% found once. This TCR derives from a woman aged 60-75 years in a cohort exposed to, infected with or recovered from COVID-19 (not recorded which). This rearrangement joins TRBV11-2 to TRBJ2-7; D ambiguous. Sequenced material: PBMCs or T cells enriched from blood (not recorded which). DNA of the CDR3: TGTGCCAGCAGCTTAGTCCCCGGGTCCCACGAGCAGTACTTC. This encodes CASSLVPGSHEQYF.